This T cell receptor beta chain was captured in a study of vaccination and CD4 T cells after COVID-19 (dated by TCRdb to between 2021 and 2022). Regarding the study in general: Convalescent patients had a positive SARS-CoV-2 result on nasal swab PCR, and of these patients, under ten had mild disease and one had severe disease. The spike-specific CD4+ TCR repertoire was compared before and after mRNA vaccination in nine to ten COVID-19 convalescent patients and a handful of infection-naive healthy vaccine recipients. Post-vaccine blood samples were collected a median of about 72 days after the second vaccine dose, ranging from roughly 13 to 241 days. Post-COVID blood samples were collected from convalescent patients a median of around 100 days after diagnosis, with a range of roughly 30 to 161 days. In control cultures, a CEFX viral epitope pool was used as positive control, an HIV-1 Nef peptide pool was used as negative control, or no peptide was added. Six males and four females were included in the convalescent cohort, with two Hispanic individuals, seven Caucasians, two Asians and one multiracial person represented. A few convalescent patients were sampled both early after vaccination (day 14) and late after vaccination (days 161 to 241). For stimulating the cultures, overlapping spike peptide pools were used, derived from SARS-CoV-2 as well as from the common cold coronaviruses HCoV-NL63, HCoV-OC43 and HCoV-229E. Participants got two doses of the Pfizer-BioNTech BNT162b2 vaccine (n=8) or two doses of the Moderna mRNA-1273 vaccine (n=2). Summary of the overall study and its limitations: The study included relatively few convalescent patients and did not analyze early timepoints after natural infection. Among convalescent patients, a median around 86% of the SARS-CoV-2-reactive clones seen after vaccination appeared only after vaccination, which suggests priming specific to the vaccine. The median number of SARS-CoV-2-reactive clonotypes rose from 21 after infection to 38 after vaccination, but the change was not significant. Nearly all vaccine-specific clones in convalescent patients (304 of 307) were mono-reactive for SARS-CoV-2 spike rather than cross-reactive with common cold coronaviruses.

Inclusive of the bounding cysteine and phenylalanine, the CDR3 is 15 residues long. Left in the record is the CDR3 DNA by itself, 45 bases read in frame from the first base. CDR1 and CDR2 were assigned from the germline V gene (reference sequence) as DFQATT and SNEGSKA. Trimmed from V: 6 bases; trimmed from J: 5 bases; junction bases lacking a gene match: 12. Details on this clonotype: Its antigen remains unidentified. Per-base quality was not reported, and no clone a single base away is much larger than it.

What this sample's time point label stands for: late sampling 161 to 241 days after vaccination in a few convalescent patients. The label giving this sample's treatment or condition can be read as: approximately 10-day PBMC culture with coronavirus spike peptide pools or control peptides (ViraFEST assay). To expand antigen-specific T cells with peptide pools and then pick out the expanded clonotypes through TCR sequencing, the study relied on the ViraFEST assay. The convalescent patients' positive SARS-CoV-2 PCR tests were from March to December 2020, which was before the Alpha, Beta and Delta variants emerged in the United States. Each well held millions of PBMCs cultured in IMDM containing approximately 5% human AB serum and 9 to 10 IU/ml IL-2, with around 9.7 ug/ml peptide pools added. Half of the culture medium was replaced with fresh IL-2-containing medium on days 3 and 7. After 9 to 10 days of culture, CD4+ T cells were isolated by negative selection using the EasySep CD4+ T cell isolation kit. Ficoll-Paque Plus gradient centrifugation was used to isolate PBMCs from whole blood, and the isolated PBMCs were then either used fresh or cryopreserved at -140C. Culture conditions were generally each tested in triplicate wells.

Libraries were constructed by PCR. DNA from cultured CD4+ T cells was subjected to TCR sequencing with the Oncomine TCR Beta short-read assay at the Johns Hopkins FTIC core. The QIAamp micro DNA kit was used to extract genomic DNA from the cultured CD4+ T cells. Oncomine TCR Beta libraries made from cultured CD4+ T cells were pooled using unique dual indexes and sequenced on an Illumina iSeq 100. Per the original workflow: Non-productive sequences were removed, and CDR3s that did not start with C, did not end with F or W, or were shorter than 7 amino acids were discarded. Antigen-specific clonotypes were identified using the MANAFEST web application through comparison of peptide-stimulated wells with reference and other culture wells. Positive clones required FDR below 0.05, an odds ratio above 5, and productive frequency above 0.1% in at least two of three replicate wells. Clonotypes that were significantly expanded in both SARS-CoV-2 spike wells and at least one common cold coronavirus spike condition were defined as cross-reactive. Using R version 3.6.1, CDR3 homology was evaluated through Levenshtein distances (stringdist) along with unrooted phylogenetic trees (ape). TCRdb took the public reads, trimmed them with fastp at Q25, ran MiXCR for clone calling and kept in-frame beta chains. Each entry is one CDR3 protein sequence, shown with its most common DNA and genes. The V and J calls were determined by TCRdb, not by the authors. Here the sample has more than 20,000 distinct CDR3 sequences; more than 45% occur a single time. The ten largest clones represent around an eighth of the sample.

The sequenced sample was CD4+ T cells from blood, cultured in vitro, obtained about 7 months after SARS-CoV-2 vaccination. The TCR was taken from a human donor who had recovered from COVID-19. The chain joins TRBV20-1 to TRBJ2-1, with 8 middle bases fitting TRBD2. The DNA reads as follows: TGCAGTGCCTCCATGGCTAGCGGGCCCAACAATGAGCAGTTCTTC. The encoded protein is CSASMASGPNNEQFF.